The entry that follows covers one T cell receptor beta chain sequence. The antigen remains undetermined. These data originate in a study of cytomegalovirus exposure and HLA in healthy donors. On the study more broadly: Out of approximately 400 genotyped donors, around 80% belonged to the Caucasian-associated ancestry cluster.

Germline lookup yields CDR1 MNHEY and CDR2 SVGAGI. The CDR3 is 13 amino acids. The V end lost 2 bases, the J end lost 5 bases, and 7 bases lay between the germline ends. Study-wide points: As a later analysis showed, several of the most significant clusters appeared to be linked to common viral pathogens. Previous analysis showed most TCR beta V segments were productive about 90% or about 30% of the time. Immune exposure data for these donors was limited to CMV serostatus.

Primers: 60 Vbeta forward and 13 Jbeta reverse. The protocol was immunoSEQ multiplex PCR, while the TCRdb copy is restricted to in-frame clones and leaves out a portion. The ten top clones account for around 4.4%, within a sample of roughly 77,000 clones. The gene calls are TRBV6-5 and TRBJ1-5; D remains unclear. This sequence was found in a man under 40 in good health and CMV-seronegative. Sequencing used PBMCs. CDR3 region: CASSYGQDQPQHF. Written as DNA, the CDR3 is TGTGCCAGCAGTTACGGGCAGGATCAGCCCCAGCATTTT.